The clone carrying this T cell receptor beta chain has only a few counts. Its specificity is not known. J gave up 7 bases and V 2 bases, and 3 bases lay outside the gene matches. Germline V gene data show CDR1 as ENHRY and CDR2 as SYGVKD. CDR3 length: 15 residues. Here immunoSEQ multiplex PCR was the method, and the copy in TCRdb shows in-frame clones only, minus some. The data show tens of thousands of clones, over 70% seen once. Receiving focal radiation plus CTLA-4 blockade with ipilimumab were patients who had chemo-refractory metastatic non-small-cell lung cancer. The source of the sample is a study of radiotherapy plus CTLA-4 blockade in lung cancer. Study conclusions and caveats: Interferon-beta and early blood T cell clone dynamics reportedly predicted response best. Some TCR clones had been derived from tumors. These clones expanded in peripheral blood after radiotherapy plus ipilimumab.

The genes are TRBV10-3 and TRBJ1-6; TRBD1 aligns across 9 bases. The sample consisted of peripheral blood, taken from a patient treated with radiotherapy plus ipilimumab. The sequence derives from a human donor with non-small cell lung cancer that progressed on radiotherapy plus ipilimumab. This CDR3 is CAISEETGGNSPLHF. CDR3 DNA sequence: TGTGCCATCAGTGAGGAGACAGGGGGGAATTCACCCCTCCACTTT.